Listed below are T cell receptor beta chains from one sample, sequenced in a study of blood T cell repertoires in COVID-19. Sequencing used immunoSEQ multiplex PCR; TCRdb keeps in-frame clones, though not all of them. The sample lists nearly 300,000 clones, nearly 90% occurring once. The sequenced sample was PBMCs or T cells enriched from blood (not recorded which). The receptors come from a woman aged 45-65 years who had been exposed to COVID-19. The CDR3 runs from the conserved cysteine through the conserved F or W. The order of the fields is D gene, clone size, V gene, J gene, CDR3 DNA, CDR3 protein. A D gene is named only where the DNA matches it firmly. Clone sizes are given selectively: once, few, many, or a class where the clone is expanded.

d_gene: -
abundance: -
v_gene: TRBV21-1
j_gene: TRBJ1-5
CDR3nt: TGTGCCAGCAGCAAAAGTGGGATTTACAGGTTTAGCAATCAGCCCCAGCATTTT
CDR3aa: CASSKSGIYRFSNQPQHF

d_gene: -
abundance: once
v_gene: TRBV6-6
j_gene: TRBJ2-7
CDR3nt: TGTGCCAGCAGTTACAAGGACAGAACCTACGAGCAGTACTTC
CDR3aa: CASSYKDRTYEQYF

d_gene: TRBD1
abundance: few
v_gene: TRBV28
j_gene: TRBJ1-2
CDR3nt: TGTGCCAGCAGCCGAACGACAGGGGTAGGTGGCTACACCTTC
CDR3aa: CASSRTTGVGGYTF

d_gene: TRBD1
abundance: -
v_gene: TRBV19
j_gene: TRBJ1-5
CDR3nt: TGTGCCAGTAGTATTCTAGGACAGGGGAGTAGTAGCAATCAGCCCCAGCATTTT
CDR3aa: CASSILGQGSSSNQPQHF

d_gene: TRBD1
abundance: -
v_gene: TRBV19
j_gene: TRBJ1-5
CDR3nt: TGTGCCAGTAGTATAACAGGGGGCAATCAGCCCCAGCATTTT
CDR3aa: CASSITGGNQPQHF

d_gene: -
abundance: -
v_gene: TRBV2
j_gene: TRBJ2-7
CDR3nt: TGTGCCAGCAGTGAGAGGGAGAGCTCCTACGAGCAGTACTTC
CDR3aa: CASSERESSYEQYF

d_gene: TRBD1
abundance: -
v_gene: TRBV19
j_gene: TRBJ2-4
CDR3nt: TGTGCCAGTAGTATTCTGGACAGGGGGGCCAAAAACATTCAGTACTTC
CDR3aa: CASSILDRGAKNIQYF

d_gene: TRBD1
abundance: -
v_gene: TRBV4-1
j_gene: TRBJ2-2
CDR3nt: TGCGCCAGCAGCCAAGCCCTAGTCCGACAGGGGGCGGGAACCGGGGAGCTGTTTTTT
CDR3aa: CASSQALVRQGAGTGELFF

d_gene: TRBD1
abundance: -
v_gene: TRBV18
j_gene: TRBJ1-2
CDR3nt: TGTGCCAGCTCACGACAGGGAACTTTTAACTATGGCTACACCTTC
CDR3aa: CASSRQGTFNYGYTF

d_gene: TRBD1
abundance: -
v_gene: TRBV19
j_gene: TRBJ2-7
CDR3nt: TGTGCCACCCGGACAGGGGGCTTCGAGCAGTACTTC
CDR3aa: CATRTGGFEQYF

d_gene: -
abundance: -
v_gene: TRBV19
j_gene: TRBJ2-2
CDR3nt: TGTGCCAGTAGGAAACAGGGTCGAACCGGGGAGCTGTTTTTT
CDR3aa: CASRKQGRTGELFF

d_gene: -
abundance: -
v_gene: TRBV5-4
j_gene: TRBJ1-3
CDR3nt: TGTGCCAGCAGCTCAAGTTTGCCCAAGAGCTCTGGAAACACCATATATTTT
CDR3aa: CASSSSLPKSSGNTIYF

d_gene: TRBD1
abundance: -
v_gene: TRBV19
j_gene: TRBJ1-2
CDR3nt: TGTGCCAGTAGTAAGGGGACAGGGGGGGCCTATGGCTACACCTTC
CDR3aa: CASSKGTGGAYGYTF

d_gene: -
abundance: -
v_gene: TRBV5-1
j_gene: TRBJ2-6
CDR3nt: TGCGCCAGCAGCTTGGCAGTAGGGGACTCTGGGGCCAACGTCCTGACTTTC
CDR3aa: CASSLAVGDSGANVLTF

d_gene: TRBD1
abundance: -
v_gene: TRBV5-1
j_gene: TRBJ1-1
CDR3nt: TGCGCCAGCAGCTTGGAAGGGACAGGGGGCCGTCAGGGCACTGAAGCTTTCTTT
CDR3aa: CASSLEGTGGRQGTEAFF

d_gene: TRBD2
abundance: -
v_gene: TRBV19
j_gene: TRBJ2-7
CDR3nt: TGTGCCAGTAGAACGCGGGGGAGCTCCTACGAGCAGTACTTC
CDR3aa: CASRTRGSSYEQYF

d_gene: TRBD2
abundance: -
v_gene: TRBV27
j_gene: TRBJ2-1
CDR3nt: TGTGCCAGCAGCTCTACTAGCGGGGGGGCCCAGGTCAACAATGAGCAGTTCTTC
CDR3aa: CASSSTSGGAQVNNEQFF

d_gene: TRBD1
abundance: -
v_gene: TRBV9
j_gene: TRBJ2-5
CDR3nt: TGTGCCAGCAGCACAGGGGACAGGGCGGTAGAGACCCAGTACTTC
CDR3aa: CASSTGDRAVETQYF

d_gene: TRBD1
abundance: -
v_gene: TRBV27
j_gene: TRBJ1-2
CDR3nt: TGTGCCAGCACCCCGAACCCAGGGGGCGGTAACTATGGCTACACCTTC
CDR3aa: CASTPNPGGGNYGYTF

d_gene: TRBD1
abundance: -
v_gene: TRBV7-2
j_gene: TRBJ2-3
CDR3nt: TGTGCCAGCAGTAAAGGGGGCAGGGACCAAGGTGATACGCAGTATTTT
CDR3aa: CASSKGGRDQGDTQYF

d_gene: -
abundance: -
v_gene: TRBV7-6
j_gene: TRBJ1-2
CDR3nt: TGTGCCAGCAGCCCTCTTTCTACTAACTATGGCTACACCTTC
CDR3aa: CASSPLSTNYGYTF

d_gene: -
abundance: -
v_gene: TRBV25-1
j_gene: TRBJ2-7
CDR3nt: TGTGCCAGCAGTGCCATCAGGGGCACCTACGAGCAGTACTTC
CDR3aa: CASSAIRGTYEQYF

d_gene: TRBD2
abundance: -
v_gene: TRBV5-1
j_gene: TRBJ2-5
CDR3nt: TGCGCCAGCAGCTCAGGGACTAATCAAGAGACCCAGTACTTC
CDR3aa: CASSSGTNQETQYF

d_gene: TRBD1
abundance: -
v_gene: TRBV5-6
j_gene: TRBJ1-1
CDR3nt: TGTGCCAGCAGCCTTAACCCGGGACAGGAAGGAGCTTTCTTT
CDR3aa: CASSLNPGQEGAFF

d_gene: TRBD1
abundance: -
v_gene: TRBV7-6
j_gene: TRBJ2-1
CDR3nt: TGTGCCAGCGCCAGTCGGGACAGGGGTTTCAATGAGCAGTTCTTC
CDR3aa: CASASRDRGFNEQFF

d_gene: -
abundance: -
v_gene: TRBV7-2
j_gene: TRBJ1-1
CDR3nt: TGTGCCAGCAGCTTAGCAGGAGGAGCGGGCACTGAAGCTTTCTTT
CDR3aa: CASSLAGGAGTEAFF

d_gene: TRBD1
abundance: -
v_gene: TRBV5-1
j_gene: TRBJ1-4
CDR3nt: TGCGCCAGCAGCTTGTCAGGGACAGGGGGCTCTAATGAAAAACTGTTTTTT
CDR3aa: CASSLSGTGGSNEKLFF

d_gene: TRBD1
abundance: once
v_gene: TRBV19
j_gene: TRBJ1-2
CDR3nt: TGTGCCAGTAGTATGACAGGGGCGTCATCTGGCTACACCTTC
CDR3aa: CASSMTGASSGYTF

d_gene: TRBD1
abundance: -
v_gene: TRBV24-1
j_gene: TRBJ1-5
CDR3nt: TGTGCCACCAGTGAATACGACAGGGATTGCAATCAGCCCCAGCATTTT
CDR3aa: CATSEYDRDCNQPQHF

d_gene: -
abundance: -
v_gene: TRBV7-2
j_gene: TRBJ1-4
CDR3nt: TGTGCCAGCAGCTTAGGAGGGGCAGGGAGGCACGAAAAACTGTTTTTT
CDR3aa: CASSLGGAGRHEKLFF

d_gene: -
abundance: -
v_gene: TRBV7-2
j_gene: TRBJ1-1
CDR3nt: TGTGCCAGCAGAGAGGGGGGGGGCACTGAAGCTTTCTTT
CDR3aa: CASREGGGTEAFF

d_gene: TRBD1
abundance: -
v_gene: TRBV28
j_gene: TRBJ1-6
CDR3nt: TGTGCCAGCAGTTTACCCAGGACAGGGGGCGAGAGTTCACCCCTCCACTTT
CDR3aa: CASSLPRTGGESSPLHF

d_gene: -
abundance: -
v_gene: TRBV7-2
j_gene: TRBJ1-2
CDR3nt: TGTGCCAGCAGCTTAACAGGCGACTATGGCTACACCTTC
CDR3aa: CASSLTGDYGYTF

d_gene: TRBD2
abundance: -
v_gene: TRBV7-2
j_gene: TRBJ2-1
CDR3nt: TGTGCCAGCAGCGAACACACTCTAGCGGGGGGGAACAATGAGCAGTTCTTC
CDR3aa: CASSEHTLAGGNNEQFF

d_gene: -
abundance: -
v_gene: TRBV19
j_gene: TRBJ2-7
CDR3nt: TGTGCCAGTAGCTCAACTTACACAGGAACCTACGAGCAGTACTTC
CDR3aa: CASSSTYTGTYEQYF

d_gene: TRBD1
abundance: -
v_gene: TRBV30
j_gene: TRBJ1-2
CDR3nt: TGTGCCTGGACCCCACTGGGGACAGGGGGCAATGGCTACACCTTC
CDR3aa: CAWTPLGTGGNGYTF

d_gene: TRBD2
abundance: once
v_gene: TRBV5-4
j_gene: TRBJ2-3
CDR3nt: TGTGCCAGCAGTTCGAGCGGGGGACCCCCTATAGGCACAGATACGCAGTATTTT
CDR3aa: CASSSSGGPPIGTDTQYF

d_gene: -
abundance: -
v_gene: TRBV10-3
j_gene: TRBJ2-7
CDR3nt: TGTGCCATCAGTGAGCCGGAGAGGAACGCCTACGAGCAGTACTTC
CDR3aa: CAISEPERNAYEQYF

d_gene: -
abundance: once
v_gene: TRBV5-4
j_gene: TRBJ2-5
CDR3nt: TGTGCCAGCAGTTACAGGGGAGGAGAGACCCAGTACTTC
CDR3aa: CASSYRGGETQYF

d_gene: TRBD1
abundance: -
v_gene: TRBV3-1/TRBV3-2
j_gene: TRBJ1-6
CDR3nt: TGTGCCAGCAGCCAGGACAGGGGTACCAAGTCACCCCTCCACTTT
CDR3aa: CASSQDRGTKSPLHF

d_gene: TRBD1
abundance: once
v_gene: TRBV11-3
j_gene: TRBJ2-5
CDR3nt: TGTGCCAGCAGCTTAGCTGCACAGGGGGAGACCCAGTACTTC
CDR3aa: CASSLAAQGETQYF

d_gene: TRBD1
abundance: -
v_gene: TRBV28
j_gene: TRBJ1-4
CDR3nt: TGTGCCAGCAGGGGGACAGTGCTATATGAAAAACTGTTTTTT
CDR3aa: CASRGTVLYEKLFF

d_gene: TRBD1
abundance: -
v_gene: TRBV6-5
j_gene: TRBJ1-2
CDR3nt: TGCGTTAGCGGAAAGGACAGGCCCAACTATGGCTACACCTTC
CDR3aa: CVSGKDRPNYGYTF

d_gene: TRBD1
abundance: -
v_gene: TRBV4-2
j_gene: TRBJ2-7
CDR3nt: TGTGCCAGCAGCCAAGGGACAGGTGACACCTACGAGCAGTACTTC
CDR3aa: CASSQGTGDTYEQYF